The clone carrying this T cell receptor beta chain was detected only once. V was clipped by 2 bases and J by 5 bases, with 12 bases between them. CDR1 is KGHSH, CDR2 LQKENI, per germline. This CDR3 region has 14 residues. The sample is drawn from a study of blood T cell repertoires in COVID-19. Looking at the study overall: Sources were T cells, B-cell-depleted T cells, or PBMCs; the material itself was cDNA or gDNA.

As handled by the study authors: Researchers report that nucleated cell counts were estimated from reference gene primer amplification. The table came from immunoSEQ multiplex PCR; TCRdb's copy has only in-frame clones and leaves some out. Clone size and the V and J calls come from that table; the DNA yielded D and trimming. The top ten hold under 3% of the sample, which has over 150,000 clones, around nine tenths seen once. The V and J genes are TRBV18 and TRBJ1-1, with unresolved D. The source material was peripheral blood. The clonotype comes from a woman over 75 with COVID-19, enrolled during active disease. The CDR3 loop is CASSPNLSGTEAFF. DNA for the CDR3: TGTGCCAGCTCACCAAACCTCTCGGGGACTGAAGCTTTCTTT.